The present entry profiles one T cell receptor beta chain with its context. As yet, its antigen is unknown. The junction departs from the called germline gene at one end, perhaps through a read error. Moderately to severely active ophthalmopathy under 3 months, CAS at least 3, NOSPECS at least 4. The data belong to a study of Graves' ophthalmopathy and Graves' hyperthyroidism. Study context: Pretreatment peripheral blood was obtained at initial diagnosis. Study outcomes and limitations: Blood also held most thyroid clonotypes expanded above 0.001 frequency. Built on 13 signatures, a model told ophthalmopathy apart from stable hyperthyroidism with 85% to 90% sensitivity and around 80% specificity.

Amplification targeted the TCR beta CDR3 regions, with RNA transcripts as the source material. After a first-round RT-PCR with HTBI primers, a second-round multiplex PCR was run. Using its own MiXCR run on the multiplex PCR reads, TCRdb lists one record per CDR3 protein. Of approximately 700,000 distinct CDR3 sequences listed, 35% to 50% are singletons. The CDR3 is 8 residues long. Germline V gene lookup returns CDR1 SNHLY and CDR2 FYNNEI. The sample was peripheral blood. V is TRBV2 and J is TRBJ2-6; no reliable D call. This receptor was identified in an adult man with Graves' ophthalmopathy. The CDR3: CASSVRTF. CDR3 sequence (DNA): TGTGCCAGCAGTGTCCGGACTTTC.